This T cell receptor beta chain was captured by sequencing in a study of blood T cell repertoires in COVID-19 (dated by TCRdb to between 2020 and 2021). A note on the overall study: Collaborator samples came from the United States, Italy and Spain and covered acute and convalescent phases of COVID-19. The prospective study material was composed of cDNA or gDNA derived from T cells, B-cell-depleted T cells, or PBMCs. Subjects who had been exposed to COVID-19, were actively infected with it, or had recovered from it provided the deeply sampled blood TCRbeta repertoires that made up the dataset. A freely available public database, intended as a resource for researchers studying the immune response to SARS-CoV-2, is where the repertoires were released. Samples were obtained from the ongoing ImmuneRACE study (first 160 participants) and from 1,200 or so subjects provided by 6 global collaborators. The sample metadata nearly always contained a de-identified subject ID, COVID-19 status, age in years and sex. Where available, HLA class I and class II types were taken from metadata supplied by the sample provider and were not determined by assay-based typing.

The trim is 3 bases for V and 6 bases for J, with a gap of 12 bases between the germline ends. The CDR3 goes from the cysteine to the phenylalanine over 14 residues. Left in the record is the CDR3 DNA by itself, 42 bases read in frame from the first base. CDR1 ENHRY and CDR2 SYGVKD were looked up in the germline V gene. The collaborating institutions used their own protocols to collect whole blood in K2EDTA tubes. For TCRbeta analysis, collaborators shipped samples as frozen whole blood, isolated PBMCs, or DNA extracted from either of those sample types. TCRbeta CDR3 regions were amplified from genomic DNA by means of the immunoSEQ Assay, a bias-controlled multiplex PCR. Turning to the authors' computational methods: The number of nucleated cells in each sample was estimated by amplification of reference gene primers within the assay. Sequence reads were collapsed and filtered to measure the absolute abundance of every unique TCRbeta CDR3 rearrangement. For each sample, productive Simpson clonality was calculated as the square root of Simpson's diversity index over productive rearrangements. This immuneACCESS table, as held by TCRdb, lists in-frame sequences with V and J called but not all clones. Of the missing ones, under half trace to an unresolved V gene in checked studies; the others have no known cause. D and trimming come from the DNA, and the V and J calls and clone size come from that table. This sample is represented by about 280,000 clones; 85% of them were singletons. The top ten constitute about 14% of the sample.

Comment on this clone: Its antigen is still unknown. Base qualities are not at hand, and no much larger clone is one base apart.

Results the study describes overall, beyond this receptor: Clinical and demographic metadata were provided uncurated, with the amount varying by source and participant.

This sequence uses TRBV10-3 and TRBJ1-5, with no reliable assignment of the D segment. Sample: peripheral blood. The sequence was collected from a human donor in a cohort sampled during active COVID-19. The CDR3 protein is CAISEIGVSQPQHF. The nucleotide sequence reads as follows: TGTGCCATCAGTGAAATCGGGGTGAGTCAGCCCCAGCATTTT.